The present entry profiles one T cell receptor beta chain with its context. Its antigen specificity is not known. No much larger clonotype is one base removed from it; base qualities were not supplied. From the cysteine up to the phenylalanine, the CDR3 has a length of 14 residues. Only the CDR3 DNA is retained, 42 bases long and in frame from the first base. According to the germline V gene (reference sequence), CDR1 reads GTSNPN and CDR2 reads SVGIG. V is shortened by 0 bases, J by 8 bases, and the region joining them spans 14 bases. These data originate in a study of CD4 T cells in relation to SARS-CoV-2 and coronaviruses (dated by TCRdb to the early 2020s). The study in broad terms: In the ViraFEST assay, PBMCs were cultured with antigen for 10 days, after which TCR beta CDR3s were sequenced to identify clonal expansions specific to the antigen. An HIV-1 Nef peptide pool or a no-peptide culture served as the negative reference condition. HLA restriction was mapped for shared crossreactive spike epitopes using patient-derived lymphoblastoid cell lines. The study assessed, at the TCR clonotype level, memory CD4+ T cell crossreactivity between SARS-CoV-2 and common cold coronavirus spike proteins. Samples from a few pre-COVID donors and the naive versus memory experiments were sequenced with the Adaptive Biotechnologies TCR-sequencing kit; other data were Illumina-based. For other donors in the study, expansion assays were sequenced with a different, Illumina-based TCR-beta assay.

Summary of the overall study and its limitations: The study was limited by small numbers of patients and tested TCRs. Pre-pandemic and post-infection samples were not both contributed by any donor, so tracing of the source of pre-existing responses was limited. Compared with monoreactive clones, crossreactive clones had significantly weaker SARS-CoV-2-driven expansion, a result consistent with antigenic imprinting. Since the crossreactivity analysis centred on spike protein, crossreactivity against other viral proteins was not assessed. In approximately 60% of donors, memory CD4+ clonotypes turned up that crossrecognized SARS-CoV-2 and at least one common cold coronavirus spike.

Library preparation used the immunoSEQ multiplex PCR assay. On the study's bioinformatics: Preprocessing removed nonproductive sequences and CDR3s not starting with C, not ending with F or W, or shorter than 7 amino acids. Antigen-specific clonotypes were called with the MANAFEST web app on the basis of expansion relative to the reference and to other culture wells. To be counted as positive, a clone had to show significant expansion compared with the reference culture, at an FDR below 0.05, in 2 of 3 replicate wells. A further requirement for positive clones was significant expansion compared with all other tandem wells, along with an odds ratio above 5. CDR3 homology was quantified as pairwise Levenshtein distance, calculated with the stringdist R package after three terminal residues were trimmed from each end. TCRdb limited this immuneACCESS table to in-frame rearrangements with V and J called. A share of clones is missing; checked studies link under half to unresolved V genes, and the rest is unexplained. Clone size and the V and J calls come from that table; the DNA yielded D and trimming. In this sample the table shows tens of thousands of clones, around 67% of which occur a single time. 18% of the sample is taken by the ten largest.

CD4+ T cells from unexposed donors were collected before the COVID-19 pandemic (2011-2018). After more than nine days of culture, CD4+ T cells were isolated with the EasySep CD4+ T cell isolation kit. As far as cell numbers permitted, CD4+ T cells from unexposed donors were tested for reactivity against SARS-CoV-2 S and N as well as four spike pools from common cold coronaviruses. Each well received two million PBMCs, cultured in IMDM supplemented with approximately 5.3% human AB serum and 9.5 to 10 IU/ml IL-2. Half of the culture medium was replaced with fresh IL-2-containing medium on days 3 and 7. Triplicate replicate wells were generally used for each peptide culture condition. The leukapheresis product for the unexposed donors was obtained through commercial purchase. PBMCs were isolated from leukapheresis product or whole blood by Ficoll-Paque PLUS gradient centrifugation. The PBMCs went either fresh into the expansion assay or into cryopreservation at -140 degrees C. The QIAamp Micro DNA Kit was used to extract genomic DNA from the CD4+ T cells.

The receptor's source is a human donor in good health. Sequences were obtained from CD4+ T cells from PBMCs, cultured in vitro. The sequence links TRBV30 to TRBJ2-1; the D segment cannot be called with confidence. The DNA sequence is given as TGTGCCTGGAGTGTAAGCCCGAGTTACCATGAGCAGTTCTTC. Protein translation: CAWSVSPSYHEQFF.